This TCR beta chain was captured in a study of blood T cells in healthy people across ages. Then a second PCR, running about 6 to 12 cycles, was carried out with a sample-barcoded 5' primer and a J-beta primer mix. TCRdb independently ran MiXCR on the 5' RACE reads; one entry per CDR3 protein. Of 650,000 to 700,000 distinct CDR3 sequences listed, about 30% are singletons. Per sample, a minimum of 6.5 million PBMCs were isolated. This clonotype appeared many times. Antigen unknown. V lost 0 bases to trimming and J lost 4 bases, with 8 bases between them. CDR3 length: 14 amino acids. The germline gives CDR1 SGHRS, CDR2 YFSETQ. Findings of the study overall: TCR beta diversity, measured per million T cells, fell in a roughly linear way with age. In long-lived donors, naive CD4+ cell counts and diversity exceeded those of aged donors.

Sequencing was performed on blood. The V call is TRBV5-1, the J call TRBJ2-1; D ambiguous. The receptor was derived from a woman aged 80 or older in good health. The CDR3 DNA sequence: TGCGCCAGCAGCTTGGAGGCTGTATACAATGAGCAGTTCTTC. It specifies CASSLEAVYNEQFF.